Detailed here is one TCR beta chain. The V end lost 1 base, the J end lost 0 bases, and 6 bases lay between the germline ends. CDR1 is MDHEN, CDR2 SYDVKM, per germline. The CDR3 is 14 residues long. The data originate from a study of technical replicates of blood from a few donors. Clones were read by immunoSEQ multiplex PCR, and TCRdb kept only the in-frame ones, dropping some. Here the sample spans roughly 97,000 clones, roughly 96% being singletons. This clonotype originated in a human donor in good health. The chain combines TRBV28 with TRBJ2-5; the D gene is possibly TRBD1 (6 bases). What was sequenced was T cells isolated from PBMCs. The CDR3 sequence is CASSLSGDQETQYF. CDR3 coding DNA: TGTGCCAGCAGTTTATCAGGGGACCAAGAGACCCAGTACTTC.